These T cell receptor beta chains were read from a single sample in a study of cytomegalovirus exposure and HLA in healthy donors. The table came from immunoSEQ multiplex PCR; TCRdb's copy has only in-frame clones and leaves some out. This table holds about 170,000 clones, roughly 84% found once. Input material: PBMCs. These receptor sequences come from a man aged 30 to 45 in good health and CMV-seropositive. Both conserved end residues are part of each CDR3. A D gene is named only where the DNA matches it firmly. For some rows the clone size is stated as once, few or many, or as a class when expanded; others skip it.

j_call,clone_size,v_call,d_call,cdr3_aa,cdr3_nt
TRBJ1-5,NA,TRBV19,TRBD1,CASSIDRDRDNQPQHF,TGTGCCAGTAGTATAGACAGGGACAGGGACAATCAGCCCCAGCATTTT
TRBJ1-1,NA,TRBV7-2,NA,CASSTETENTEAFF,TGTGCCAGCAGCACCGAGACAGAAAACACTGAAGCTTTCTTT
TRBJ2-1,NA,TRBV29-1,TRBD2,CSVEGDYNVLQFF,TGCAGCGTTGAAGGGGACTACAATGTACTGCAGTTCTTC
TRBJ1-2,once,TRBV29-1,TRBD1,CSGWTGENTF,TGCAGCGGGTGGACAGGGGAGAACACCTTC
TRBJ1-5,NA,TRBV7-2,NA,CASSLAGTANQPQHF,TGTGCCAGCAGCCTAGCCGGAACAGCAAATCAGCCCCAGCATTTT
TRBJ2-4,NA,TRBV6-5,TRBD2,CASSPLAGGRGIQYF,TGTGCCAGCAGTCCCTTAGCGGGGGGGAGAGGCATTCAGTACTTC
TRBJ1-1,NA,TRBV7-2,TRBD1,CASSLPGQVNTEAFF,TGTGCCAGCAGCCTACCGGGACAGGTGAACACTGAAGCTTTCTTT
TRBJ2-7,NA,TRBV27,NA,CASSLGHPSSYEQYF,TGTGCCAGCAGTTTGGGACACCCCAGCTCCTACGAGCAGTACTTC
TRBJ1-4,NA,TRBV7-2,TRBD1,CASSITGGNEKLFF,TGTGCCAGCAGCATCACAGGGGGGAATGAAAAACTGTTTTTT
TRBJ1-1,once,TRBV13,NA,CASSSSPQAPGTEAFF,TGTGCCAGCAGCTCTTCCCCGCAGGCCCCGGGGACTGAAGCTTTCTTT
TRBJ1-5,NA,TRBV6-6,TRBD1,CASSADRVYQPQHF,TGTGCCAGCAGCGCGGACAGGGTGTATCAGCCCCAGCATTTT
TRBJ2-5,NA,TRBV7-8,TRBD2,CASSPLLAGVGGTQYF,TGTGCCAGCAGCCCGCTGCTAGCGGGAGTTGGAGGGACCCAGTACTTC
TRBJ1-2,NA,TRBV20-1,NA,CSATTRDYYTF,TGCAGTGCTACTACAAGGGACTACTACACCTTC
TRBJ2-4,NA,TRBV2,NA,CASNPRQGLAKNIQYF,TGTGCCAGCAACCCTAGACAGGGACTAGCCAAAAACATTCAGTACTTC
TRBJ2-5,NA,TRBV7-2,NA,CASSFVGAHQETQYF,TGTGCCAGCAGCTTTGTCGGTGCGCATCAAGAGACCCAGTACTTC
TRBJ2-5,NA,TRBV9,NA,CASSVGQPQETQYF,TGTGCCAGCAGCGTCGGACAGCCGCAAGAGACCCAGTACTTC
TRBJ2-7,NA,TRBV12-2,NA,CASRFWTDCHEQYF,TGTGCAAGTCGCTTCTGGACAGATTGCCACGAGCAGTACTTC
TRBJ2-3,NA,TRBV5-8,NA,CASSSWRGGSTDTQYF,TGTGCCAGCAGCTCCTGGAGGGGAGGAAGCACAGATACGCAGTATTTT
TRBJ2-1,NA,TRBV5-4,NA,CASSVSSTYNEQFF,TGTGCCAGCAGCGTCAGTTCAACCTACAATGAGCAGTTCTTC
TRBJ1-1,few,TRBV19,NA,CATPNPGNTEAFF,TGTGCCACCCCTAACCCGGGTAACACTGAAGCTTTCTTT
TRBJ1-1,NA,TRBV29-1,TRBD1,CSVAPRDRVTEAFF,TGCAGCGTTGCCCCAAGGGACAGGGTCACTGAAGCTTTCTTT
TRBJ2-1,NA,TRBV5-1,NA,CASSVSRDNEQFF,TGCGCCAGCAGCGTCTCACGCGACAATGAGCAGTTCTTC
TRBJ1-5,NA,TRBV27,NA,CASSLRFNQPQHF,TGTGCCAGCAGTTTGAGGTTCAATCAGCCCCAGCATTTT
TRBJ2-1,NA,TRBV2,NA,CASRGVTVYNEQFF,TGTGCCAGCAGGGGAGTAACAGTTTACAATGAGCAGTTCTTC
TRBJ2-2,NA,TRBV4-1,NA,CASSQGGALDGELFF,TGCGCCAGCAGCCAAGGCGGGGCTCTGGACGGGGAGCTGTTTTTT
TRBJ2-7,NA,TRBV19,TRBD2,CASSASSGPYEQYF,TGTGCCAGTAGTGCTTCTAGCGGCCCTTACGAGCAGTACTTC
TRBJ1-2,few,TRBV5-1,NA,CASGSGEAGYGYTF,TGCGCCAGCGGTAGTGGTGAGGCCGGCTATGGCTACACCTTC
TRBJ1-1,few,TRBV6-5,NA,CASSYSFEVPAFF,TGTGCCAGCAGTTACTCGTTTGAGGTCCCAGCTTTCTTT
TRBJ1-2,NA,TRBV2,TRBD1,CASRDRDYGYTF,TGTGCCAGCAGGGACAGGGACTATGGCTACACCTTC
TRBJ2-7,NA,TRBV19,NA,CASSRAGPYEQYF,TGTGCCAGTAGTAGGGCAGGGCCCTACGAGCAGTACTTC
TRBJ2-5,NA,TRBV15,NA,CATSRAGTETQYF,TGTGCCACCAGCAGAGCGGGAACTGAGACCCAGTACTTC
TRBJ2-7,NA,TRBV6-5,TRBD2,CASSYTSGTYEQYF,TGTGCCAGCAGTTACACTAGCGGAACCTACGAGCAGTACTTC
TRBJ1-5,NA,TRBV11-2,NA,CASSLGRGSQPQHF,TGTGCCAGCAGCTTAGGCAGGGGCAGTCAGCCCCAGCATTTT
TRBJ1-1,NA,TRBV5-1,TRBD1,CASTLRGTGFGDTEAFF,TGCGCCAGCACCCTACGTGGGACAGGGTTTGGGGACACTGAAGCTTTCTTT
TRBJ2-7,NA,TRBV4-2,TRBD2,CASSQDNRAGTREQYF,TGTGCCAGCAGCCAAGACAATCGAGCGGGAACTCGGGAGCAGTACTTC
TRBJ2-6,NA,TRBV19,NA,CASSIIGVARAGANVLTF,TGTGCCAGTAGTATTATCGGGGTAGCGCGGGCTGGGGCCAACGTCCTGACTTTC
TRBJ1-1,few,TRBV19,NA,CASNSGSTEAFF,TGTGCCAGTAATAGCGGGAGTACTGAAGCTTTCTTT
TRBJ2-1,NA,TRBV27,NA,CASSQGLLEFF,TGTGCCAGCAGCCAAGGACTGCTTGAGTTCTTC
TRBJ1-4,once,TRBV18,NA,CASSLDRDEKLFF,TGTGCCAGCTCGCTGGACAGAGATGAAAAACTGTTTTTT
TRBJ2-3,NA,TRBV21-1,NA,CASSTRLAGGTQYF,TGTGCCAGCAGCACACGACTAGCGGGAGGCACGCAGTATTTT
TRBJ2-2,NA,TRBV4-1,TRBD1,CASSQGGGKWNTGELFF,TGCGCCAGCAGCCAAGGAGGGGGCAAGTGGAACACCGGGGAGCTGTTTTTT
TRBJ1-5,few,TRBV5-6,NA,CASSLAGGDQPQHF,TGTGCCAGCAGCTTGGCAGGCGGGGATCAGCCCCAGCATTTT